This TCR beta chain was observed in a study of blood T cell repertoires in COVID-19. Whole-study context: Specimens from acute and convalescent COVID-19 originated in the United States, Italy and Spain.

Study processing details: Amplification from reference gene primers served as the basis for estimated nucleated cell counts. Sequencing used immunoSEQ multiplex PCR; TCRdb keeps in-frame clones, though not all of them. V, J and clone size reflect that table, while D and trimming were determined from the DNA. The data hold approximately 61,000 clones, with approximately 80% observed a single time. A word on this clone: Relative to the germline gene, one junction end is altered; a read error may explain this.

Germline loops: CDR1 SSHAT, CDR2 FNYEAQ (reference sequence). This CDR3 comprises 17 residues. This chain joins TRBV7-7 and TRBJ2-2; 8 bases agree with TRBD2. Sequencing was carried out using peripheral blood. This receptor was identified in a man older than 75 with active or convalescent COVID-19. The CDR3 here is CASSPRVGGRMNGELFF. CDR3 nucleotide sequence: TGTGCTAGCAGCCCCCGGGTCGGCGGGAGGATGAACGGGGAGCTGTTTTTT.